The 31 T cell receptor beta chains given below trace back to one sample, sequenced in a study of regulatory T cells in long-lasting Graves disease. Specified time point: newly diagnosed GD, antithyroid drugs for less than 3 months. Construction of the TCR library relied on RNA isolated from PBMCs. Building the TCR beta libraries relied on iRepertoire HTBI primers, and CDR3 regions underwent Arm-PCR. TCRdb itself ran the multiplex PCR reads through MiXCR, one entry per CDR3 protein. In the table there are 350,000 to 450,000 distinct CDR3 sequences, 14% to 15% of which are singletons. These same records also appear under a second study, on T cells in Graves' hyperthyroidism and ophthalmopathy.

The specimen was peripheral blood mononuclear cells (PBMCs), collected at new diagnosis, from a patient treated with antithyroid drugs. The receptors here all came from a young woman with Graves disease.

In this sample, this clonotype turned up a few times. The rearrangement links TRBV19 to TRBJ2-2; tentatively, D is TRBD1 (5 bases). Trimming took off 7 bases at V and 0 bases at J, with 9 bases between the two ends. CDR3 size: 14 residues. CDR1 LNHDA and CDR2 SQIVND come from the germline V gene (reference sequence). CDR3 sequence reads: CASIETANTGELFF. CDR3 nucleotide sequence: TGTGCCAGTATTGAGACAGCGAACACCGGGGAGCTGTTTTTT. Full variable domain (outside the CDR3, taken from reference TRBV19 and TRBJ2-2): DGGITQSPKYLFRKEGQNVTLSCEQNLNHDAMYWYRQDPGQGLRLIYYSQIVNDFQKGDIAEGYSVSREKKESFPLTVTSAQKNPTAFYLCASIETANTGELFFGEGSRLTVL.

Many counts were recorded for this clonotype. The rearrangement joins TRBV5-4 to TRBJ2-1; possibly TRBD1 or TRBD2 for D (5 bases each). The CDR3 has 14 amino acids. Germline lookup yields CDR1 SGHNT and CDR2 YYREEE (reference sequence). The V and J ends lost 0 bases and 7 bases respectively, with 11 bases between them. The CDR3 sequence is CASSLVGTLNEQFF. The CDR3 bases are TGTGCCAGCAGCTTGGTCGGGACCCTGAATGAGCAGTTCTTC.

This clonotype was seen repeatedly, ten times or more. The chain couples TRBV5-1 to TRBJ1-1; TRBD1 agrees at 8 bases. CDR1 is SGHRS, CDR2 YFSETQ, per germline. The CDR3 covers 15 residues. The V segment lost 6 bases and the J segment 4 bases; nucleotides outside the gene matches: 11. The CDR3 is CASTLDRVEVTEAFF. The CDR3 DNA reads TGCGCCAGCACCCTGGACAGGGTTGAGGTCACTGAAGCTTTCTTT.

This clonotype was counted ten times or more. The gene calls are TRBV7-3 and TRBJ2-1; 10 bases are a match to TRBD2. Trimming took 5 bases from V and 5 from J; bases not matched to a gene: 6. Germline-derived CDR1 and CDR2 are SGHTA and FQGTGA. CDR3 size: 15 residues. CDR3 sequence (DNA): TGTGCCAGCAGCAGAGGGACTAGCGAGAACAATGAGCAGTTCTTC. It codes for CASSRGTSENNEQFF. Together with reference TRBV7-3 and TRBJ2-1, the CDR3 gives the full variable domain: GAGVSQTPSNKVTEKGKYVELRCDPISGHTALYWYRQSLGQGPEFLIYFQGTGAADDSGLPNDRFFAVRPEGSVSTLKIQRTERGDSAVYLCASSRGTSENNEQFFGPGTRLTVL.

The V and J genes are TRBV12-3 or TRBV12-4 and TRBJ1-5, with TRBD1 matching 8 bases. Germline trimming cut 6 bases from V and 2 bases from J; bases unmatched to any gene: 6. This CDR3 is built from 15 residues. CDR3 loop: CASSHRGSGNQPQHF. Written as DNA, the CDR3 is TGTGCCAGCAGCCACAGGGGGAGCGGCAATCAGCCCCAGCATTTT.

This clonotype showed up just a few times. The J gene is TRBJ2-3, the V gene TRBV4-2, with 7 bases lining up with TRBD1. CDR1 is LGHNA, CDR2 YNFKEQ, per germline. The trim removed 1 base at V and 6 bases at J, leaving 13 bases unmatched. The CDR3 totals 17 residues. The CDR3 DNA reads TGTGCCAGCAGCCAAGTTCGACGGGAAACAGGGGCGGATACGCAGTATTTT. The encoded protein is CASSQVRRETGADTQYF.

This clonotype was counted only a few times. The V gene is TRBV27, the J gene TRBJ1-2; unclear D gene. The CDR3 extends over 13 amino acids. Germline CDR1 reads MNHEY; CDR2 reads SMNVEV (reference sequence). The V gene lost 3 bases and the J gene lost 5 bases, with 10 bases spanning the gap. This CDR3 is CASSFQDYYGYTF. CDR3 sequence (DNA): TGTGCCAGCAGTTTCCAGGACTATTATGGCTACACCTTC.

This clonotype was counted at least ten times. CDR3: CASSLRLGSSSRKLFF. The CDR3 DNA follows: TGTGCCAGCAGTTTACGGCTGGGGAGCAGCTCAAGAAAACTGTTTTTT. The chain recombines TRBV12-3 or TRBV12-4 with TRBJ1-4; D gene ambiguous. The CDR3 has 16 amino acids. Trimming removed 2 bases from V and 10 bases from J, with 20 bases in between.

V is TRBV25-1 and J is TRBJ2-3; 10 bases match TRBD2. After removal of 0 bases from V and 1 base from J, the junction contained 4 bases not matched to a gene. Germline CDR1 MGHDK, CDR2 SYGVNS. The CDR3 has 17 amino acids. The CDR3 region is CASSEYPGLAGTDTQYF. Here the CDR3 DNA reads TGTGCCAGCAGTGAATACCCCGGACTAGCGGGCACAGATACGCAGTATTTT.

This clonotype occurred many times. Here the CDR3 DNA reads TGTGCCACCAGAACCGGGACAGATAGCTCCTACGAGCAGTACTTC. Translated: CATRTGTDSSYEQYF. The chain carries TRBV24-1 and TRBJ2-7; 7 bases fit TRBD1. Trimming cost V 7 bases and J 0 bases; bases outside gene matches: 8. Germline CDR1 and CDR2: KGHDR and SFDVKD. CDR3 size: 15 residues.

The V call is TRBV2, the J call TRBJ2-3; possible D gene TRBD2, 5 bases. CDR1 and CDR2 (germline): SNHLY, FYNNEI. The CDR3 is made up of 14 amino acids. Trimming stripped 7 bases from V and 0 bases from J, with 11 bases between. The CDR3 DNA reads TGTGCCAGCAAGCCGGACTTCAGCACAGATACGCAGTATTTT. Protein: CASKPDFSTDTQYF.

In the case of this clonotype: Mismatch with germline at one junction end may stem from a read error. The rearrangement uses TRBV6-2 or TRBV6-3 and TRBJ1-1; no clear D. The CDR3 runs to 11 residues. Germline CDR1 and CDR2: MNHEY and SVGEGT. The CDR3 is CASSYNNEAFF. The DNA for the CDR3 is TGTGCCAGCAGTTACAACAATGAAGCTTTCTTT.

This clonotype was seen a handful of times. The chain carries TRBV5-1 and TRBJ2-3; D may be TRBD2 (5 bases). V lost 0 bases and J 6 bases, leaving 11 bases between the germline ends. This CDR3 is built from 14 residues. Germline lookup yields CDR1 SGHRS and CDR2 YFSETQ. CDR3 residues: CASSLGSSGDTQYF. In DNA, the CDR3 is TGCGCCAGCAGCTTGGGAAGCTCGGGGGATACGCAGTATTTT.

The chain links TRBV4-1 to TRBJ2-3, with D perhaps TRBD1 (5 bases). With 4 bases removed from V and 4 bases from J, the gap between germline ends came to 15 bases. The CDR3 loop spans 15 amino acids. Germline CDR1 MGHRA, CDR2 YSYEKL. The CDR3 loop reads CASSPLGLGADTQYF. The DNA for the CDR3 is TGCGCCAGCAGCCCCCTAGGGTTAGGGGCAGATACGCAGTATTTT.

This clonotype has at least ten counts. The rearrangement links TRBV20-1 to TRBJ2-5; 7 positions match TRBD2. Germline loops: CDR1 DFQATT, CDR2 SNEGSKA (reference sequence). The V segment lost 7 bases and the J segment 4 bases; nucleotides outside the gene matches: 3. This CDR3 has 11 amino acids. The DNA for the CDR3 is TGCAGTGTAACGGGAGGAGAGACCCAGTACTTC. Translation gives CSVTGGETQYF.

This chain connects TRBV7-9 to TRBJ2-2, with 7 bases fitting TRBD2. CDR1 and CDR2 from the germline V gene are SEHNR and FQNEAQ (reference sequence). Trimming removed 0 bases from V and 2 bases from J; junction bases left unmatched: 3. The CDR3 extends over 16 amino acids. The CDR3 loop reads CASSLAGTKNTGELFF. The CDR3 coding sequence is TGTGCCAGCAGCTTAGCCGGGACTAAAAACACCGGGGAGCTGTTTTTT.

The rearrangement joins TRBV15 to TRBJ2-7, with D possibly TRBD2 on 6 matching bases. V was pared by 1 base and J by 6 bases, with 13 bases between. Germline V gene data show CDR1 as LNHNV and CDR2 as YYDKDF (reference sequence). CDR3 length: 14 residues. Written as DNA, the CDR3 is TGTGCCACCAGCAGAGTCGGACTATTAAGCGAGCAGTACTTC. It yields the protein CATSRVGLLSEQYF. Looking up the rest from reference TRBV15 and TRBJ2-7 gives the full variable domain: DAMVIQNPRYQVTQFGKPVTLSCSQTLNHNVMYWYQQKSSQAPKLLFHYYDKDFNNEADTPDNFQSRRPNTSFCFLDIRSPGLGDTAMYLCATSRVGLLSEQYFGPGTRLTVT.

The V gene is TRBV10-3, the J gene TRBJ2-1; the D gene is possibly TRBD2 (5 bases). There are 15 residues in the CDR3. Germline CDR1 ENHRY, CDR2 SYGVKD. Trimming took off 0 bases at V and 3 bases at J, with 9 bases between the two ends. CDR3 DNA: TGTGCCATCAGTGAGTCATCGGGGAGCTACAATGAGCAGTTCTTC. Amino acids: CAISESSGSYNEQFF.

As to this clonotype: Possible read error: a much larger clone is one base away. The chain couples TRBV7-2 to TRBJ2-1; perhaps TRBD2 as D (6 bases). Looked up from germline, CDR1 is SGHTA and CDR2 is FQGNSA. Trimming pared 1 base from V and 10 bases from J, leaving 23 bases between. This CDR3 has 17 residues. Here the CDR3 DNA reads TGTGCCAGCAGCTTAGGCTTCGAGCGGGCAATACCTACGGAGCAGTTCTTC. Translated, it gives CASSLGFERAIPTEQFF.

The chain uses TRBV14 and TRBJ1-6; no reliable D call. V lost 3 bases and J lost 0, with 9 bases in between. The length of the CDR3 is 16 residues. Looked up from germline, CDR1 is SGHDN and CDR2 is FVKESK. The chain's CDR3 is CASSQRPSSYNSPLHF. The DNA of the CDR3 is TGTGCCAGCAGCCAGCGACCCAGCTCCTATAATTCACCCCTCCACTTT.

This chain uses TRBV2 with TRBJ2-7; a possible D gene is TRBD1 (7 bases). The CDR3 extends over 15 amino acids. Germline V gene data show CDR1 as SNHLY and CDR2 as FYNNEI. Trimming shortened V by 5 bases and J by 3 bases, and 17 bases separated the two germline ends. CDR3 sequence: CASSPRGRDDYEQYF. The CDR3, as DNA: TGTGCCAGCAGTCCGAGGGGGCGGGATGACTACGAGCAGTACTTC.

This clonotype has a count of ten or more. The chain has TRBV20-1 and TRBJ2-1; TRBD2 is a possible D gene (5 bases). V was pared by 1 base and J by 0 bases, with 19 bases between. This CDR3 is 18 amino acids long. In germline, CDR1 is DFQATT, CDR2 SNEGSKA (reference sequence). Here the CDR3 DNA reads TGCAGTGCTAGAGGATGGCTTGAGGGCGGTAGCTCCTACAATGAGCAGTTCTTC. This codes for CSARGWLEGGSSYNEQFF.

The chain carries TRBV6-2 or TRBV6-3 and TRBJ2-1; weak D call: TRBD1 (5 bases). In germline, CDR1 is MNHEY, CDR2 SVGEGT. This CDR3 comprises 15 residues. Trimming stripped 7 bases from V and 5 bases from J, with 18 bases between. This chain's CDR3 is CASTLRNQGDNEQFF. The DNA for the CDR3 is TGTGCCAGCACCCTCCGAAATCAGGGCGACAATGAGCAGTTCTTC.

This clonotype showed up many times. This chain connects TRBV28 to TRBJ1-2, with D possibly being TRBD1 (5 bases). Trimming pared 5 bases from V and 4 bases from J, leaving 14 bases between. Looked up from germline, CDR1 is MDHEN and CDR2 is SYDVKM. CDR3 length equals 14 residues. CDR3 region: CASSLAGVGYGYTF. DNA for the CDR3: TGTGCCAGCAGTCTAGCGGGGGTTGGCTATGGCTACACCTTC.

This clonotype occurred a few times. The rearrangement joins TRBV20-1 to TRBJ2-5; D gene ambiguous. The germline gives CDR1 DFQATT, CDR2 SNEGSKA (reference sequence). This CDR3 has 13 residues. Trimming took 1 base from V and 1 from J, leaving 7 bases between them. The DNA for the CDR3 is TGCAGTGCTAGAGTGGCAGGCCAAGAGACCCAGTACTTC. Its translation: CSARVAGQETQYF.

This clonotype has a count of ten or more. This chain uses TRBV12-3 or TRBV12-4 with TRBJ2-5, with D perhaps matching TRBD1 (5 bases). The CDR3 consists of 15 residues. The V gene lost 2 bases and the J gene lost 5 bases, with 15 bases spanning the gap. The CDR3 DNA sequence: TGTGCCAGCAGTTTATTTAACAGGTTTAGGGAGACCCAGTACTTC. It encodes CASSLFNRFRETQYF.

On this clonotype: This CDR3 is missing its conserved last phenylalanine or tryptophan, likely due to a read error. The DNA is omitted, as the CDR3 cannot be located on it reliably, and the CDR3 follows TCRdb's listing. V usage is TRBV18 and J usage is TRBJ1-1; whether TRBD1, the table's D call, matches the DNA was not checked. Ends included, the CDR3 has 11 residues. Germline V gives CDR1 KGHSH, CDR2 LQKENI. The CDR3 protein is CASSLGQTPFL.

This clonotype showed up many times. CDR3 nucleotides: TGTGCCAGCAGCACTAGCGGGAGCTCCTACGAGCAGTACTTC. It specifies CASSTSGSSYEQYF. The chain recombines TRBV19 with TRBJ2-7; 11 bases agree with TRBD2. Trimming took 9 bases from V and 0 from J; bases not matched to a gene: 4. The CDR3 covers 14 residues. CDR1 is LNHDA, CDR2 SQIVND, per germline (reference sequence).

This clonotype was observed once. One end of the junction varies from germline; a read error may be responsible. The chain uses TRBV7-9 and TRBJ2-1; the match to TRBD1 covers 7 bases. Germline V gives CDR1 SEHNR, CDR2 FQNEAQ (reference sequence). CDR3 size: 15 residues. The CDR3 coding sequence is TGTGCCGGCAGCTTAGCGACAGGGCGATACAATGAGCAGTTCTTC. Translating it yields CAGSLATGRYNEQFF.

V gene TRBV5-6 combines with J gene TRBJ2-3; TRBD2 agrees at 8 bases. Trimming took 5 bases from V and 0 from J; bases not matched to a gene: 5. CDR3 length: 15 amino acids. Germline loops: CDR1 SGHDT, CDR2 YYEEEE. The DNA for the CDR3 is TGTGCCAGCAGACCATCTAGCGGGAGCACAGATACGCAGTATTTT. As protein: CASRPSSGSTDTQYF.

The chain is built from TRBV7-8 and TRBJ2-2, with 7 bases lining up with TRBD2. Germline V lookup: CDR1 SGHVS, CDR2 FQNEAQ. The CDR3 covers 14 residues. V lost 8 bases and J lost 2; bases outside the gene matches: 5. CDR3 in amino acids: CASLPSGNTGELFF. The CDR3, as DNA: TGTGCCAGCCTCCCTAGCGGAAACACCGGGGAGCTGTTTTTT.